This TCR beta chain was observed in a study of long-term antiretroviral therapy in people with HIV. Whole-study results and caveats: Post-treatment diversity went higher with ART but stayed below transplant donor controls.

Running of the v3.0 immunoSEQ assay took place at survey level. Assay used: immunoSEQ multiplex PCR; TCRdb lists only in-frame clones, some missing. The table has about 28,000 clones, about 85% seen once. This CDR3 comprises 13 residues. With 4 bases clipped from V and 5 bases from J, the junction kept 1 base outside the gene matches. Germline loops: CDR1 SNHLY, CDR2 FYNNEI. Details on this clone: Its cognate antigen is unknown.

The input for sequencing was unsorted PBMCs, taken 3 years after starting antiretroviral therapy. The rearrangement links TRBV2 to TRBJ1-5; 8 bases agree with TRBD1. This clonotype was obtained from a man aged 35 to 55 with HIV. CDR3 bases: TGTGCCAGCAGTGCGGACAGGGATCAGCCCCAGCATTTT. This codes for CASSADRDQPQHF.